These T cell receptor beta chains were read from a single sample in a study of blood T cell repertoires in COVID-19. Data came from immunoSEQ multiplex PCR; TCRdb stores just in-frame clones and leaves some out. The sample contains roughly 200,000 clones, about four fifths of which appear only once. Sequenced material: peripheral blood. The receptors shown here come from a woman aged 40 to 49 with COVID-19, enrolled during active disease. The CDR3 runs from the conserved cysteine through the conserved F or W. D genes are given only for firm matches. Expanded clones get a size class; other rows say once, few or many, or leave the size out.

j_gene	v_gene	abundance	d_gene	CDR3nt	CDR3aa
TRBJ2-6	TRBV24-1	-	TRBD1	TGTGCCACCAGTGATCCGACAGGGGCCGGCTCTGGGGCCAACGTCCTGACTTTC	CATSDPTGAGSGANVLTF
TRBJ1-2	TRBV18	-	TRBD1	TGTGCCAGCTCACCGACGGACAGGGGCGACGCTGGCTACACCTTC	CASSPTDRGDAGYTF
TRBJ2-2	TRBV19	-	-	TGTGCCAGTAGTGGGGGGACGGTGGGGACCGGGGAGCTGTTTTTT	CASSGGTVGTGELFF
TRBJ2-1	TRBV20-1	-	-	TGCAGTGCTAGTCATTCCGGGGGTTACAATGAGCAGTTCTTC	CSASHSGGYNEQFF
TRBJ1-2	TRBV10-3	-	TRBD1	TGTGCCATCAGGAGGGACAGTACTTATGGCTACACCTTC	CAIRRDSTYGYTF
TRBJ1-6	TRBV7-8	-	-	TGTGCCAGCAGCTCGAATTCACCCCTCCACTTT	CASSSNSPLHF
TRBJ1-1	TRBV10-2	once	TRBD1	TGCGCCAGCCGGGACAGGGTAACTGAAGCTTTCTTT	CASRDRVTEAFF
TRBJ2-2	TRBV10-1	-	TRBD1	TGCGCCAGCAGTGAACAGGACAGGTTCACCGGGGAGCTGTTTTTT	CASSEQDRFTGELFF
TRBJ2-6	TRBV6-5	-	-	TGTGCCAGCAGTTACGGCAGCTCTGGGGCCAACGTCCTGACTTTC	CASSYGSSGANVLTF
TRBJ1-2	TRBV5-4	-	-	TGTGCCAGCAGCTTGGGGGTGGGAGGGCCTGGGTATGGCTACACCTTC	CASSLGVGGPGYGYTF
TRBJ2-6	TRBV6-5	once	TRBD1	TGTGCCAGCTCCGACAGGGGGCTCGGGGCCAACGTCCTGACTTTC	CASSDRGLGANVLTF
TRBJ1-4	TRBV4-1	-	-	TGCGCCAGCAGCCAAGGGACAGCGTCCGAAAAACTGTTTTTT	CASSQGTASEKLFF
TRBJ2-5	TRBV2	-	-	TGTGCCAGCGGAGGAGGGGGCGTTAAGACCCAGTACTTC	CASGGGGVKTQYF
TRBJ2-1	TRBV18	-	TRBD2	TGTGCCAGCTCACCTCTCGGACTAGCCTCTTTCAATGAGCAGTTCTTC	CASSPLGLASFNEQFF
TRBJ1-3	TRBV19	-	-	TGTGCCACCAAGGACACGAGCTCTGGAAACACCATATATTTT	CATKDTSSGNTIYF
TRBJ2-7	TRBV13	-	-	TGTGCCAGCAAGTATCTAGGGAGTGACGAGCAGTACTTC	CASKYLGSDEQYF
TRBJ1-1	TRBV2	once	-	TGTGCCAGCAAAAAGTCCGGGACTGCGAACACTGAAGCTTTCTTT	CASKKSGTANTEAFF
TRBJ2-5	TRBV7-3	-	TRBD1	TGTGCCAGCAGCTTCGGACAGGGGATTAAAGAGACCCAGTACTTC	CASSFGQGIKETQYF
TRBJ1-2	TRBV2	-	-	TGTGCCAGCACAGCGAGGGGGGGAGGCTATGGCTACACCTTC	CASTARGGGYGYTF
TRBJ2-1	TRBV9	-	-	TGTGCCAGCAGCGGTACAGGGCACAATGAGCAGTTCTTC	CASSGTGHNEQFF